A selection of T cell receptor beta chains follows, all from one sample in a study of blood T cell repertoires in COVID-19. Only in-frame clones appear in the TCRdb table, and some are missing; sequencing was by immunoSEQ multiplex PCR. The table includes about 180,000 clones, about 86% detected once. Sequencing was carried out using peripheral blood. The receptors were sampled from a man aged 65 to 79 with active or convalescent COVID-19. Each CDR3 is given with its conserved first and last residue. Fields, in order: J gene, clone size, D gene, V gene, CDR3 DNA, CDR3 protein. The D gene is left open where the match is weak. Expanded clones are given a class, and other clones once, few, many or no size at all.

>TRBJ1-1|-|-|TRBV10-1
TGCGCCAGCAGCAGGACTAGGGACGGGAGCTCTGAAGCTTTCTTT
CASSRTRDGSSEAFF
>TRBJ1-6|-|TRBD1|TRBV7-3
TGTGCCAGCAGCTCGTCGGGACAGGGGAATTCACCCCTCCACTTT
CASSSSGQGNSPLHF
>TRBJ2-7|-|TRBD1|TRBV7-2
TGTGCCAGCAGCTCCCCAGGGGGCTCCTACGAGCAGTACTTC
CASSSPGGSYEQYF
>TRBJ2-1|-|-|TRBV10-3
TGTGCCATCAGTTCCTTGGGCACCCACAATGAGCAGTTCTTC
CAISSLGTHNEQFF
>TRBJ1-2|-|-|TRBV24-1
TGTGCCACCTCCTCTCCAGGCAGCACTAACTATGGCTACACCTTC
CATSSPGSTNYGYTF
>TRBJ2-7|few|TRBD2|TRBV3-1/TRBV3-2
TGTGCCAGCAGCCAAGGAAGGGTAGGAGGGCGGGAGCGGGTGTACTTC
CASSQGRVGGRERVYF
>TRBJ1-4|-|-|TRBV9
TGTGCCTCCCAGGCAGGGGCTAATGAAAAACTGTTTTTT
CASQAGANEKLFF
>TRBJ2-7|-|-|TRBV19
TGTGCCAGTAGCACCGCCTCGGGACTTATCTACGAGCAGTACTTC
CASSTASGLIYEQYF
>TRBJ1-4|-|-|TRBV6-6
TGTGCCAGCCGGAGGGGCGGTGAAAAACTGTTTTTT
CASRRGGEKLFF
>TRBJ1-1|-|-|TRBV6-2/TRBV6-3
TGTGCCAGCAGTTACTCTCGGCAGGCGTTCACTGAAGCTTTCTTT
CASSYSRQAFTEAFF
>TRBJ2-1|-|TRBD2|TRBV6-2/TRBV6-3
TGTGCCAGCAGCGACGGACTAGCGGACAATGAGCAGTTCTTC
CASSDGLADNEQFF
>TRBJ1-6|-|-|TRBV6-6
TGTGCCGCAGCCTTGAGGGATAATTCACCCCTCCACTTT
CAAALRDNSPLHF
>TRBJ1-1|few|TRBD1|TRBV19
TGTGCCAGTTCTCATGGGGGCCGGACAGGGTCCACTGAAGCTTTCTTT
CASSHGGRTGSTEAFF
>TRBJ1-2|-|-|TRBV5-1
TGCGCCAGCAGCGAGACAGGTGGCTCCTATGGCTACACCTTC
CASSETGGSYGYTF
>TRBJ2-5|-|TRBD1|TRBV19
TGTGCCAGTAGGGTGATTGGGGACAGGGGGCAGGAGACCCAGTACTTC
CASRVIGDRGQETQYF
>TRBJ2-3|-|-|TRBV6-2/TRBV6-3
TGTGCCAGCAGCCCCCGGAGGGGGCGAACGCAGTATTTT
CASSPRRGRTQYF
>TRBJ1-1|-|-|TRBV18
TGTGCCAGCTCACCACAGGGGCGTGGGACTGAAGCTTTCTTT
CASSPQGRGTEAFF
>TRBJ2-1|-|-|TRBV5-4
TGTGCCAGCCTGGGGGAGGTGGGGTCCTACAATGAGCAGTTCTTC
CASLGEVGSYNEQFF
>TRBJ2-7|-|TRBD1|TRBV27
TGTGCCAGCAGTTCGGGGACAGAGGTCTACGAGCAGTACTTC
CASSSGTEVYEQYF
>TRBJ1-2|few|TRBD1|TRBV7-9
TGTGCCAGCAGCCCGGGACAGGGGCTCGACTATGGCTACACCTTC
CASSPGQGLDYGYTF
>TRBJ1-6|-|-|TRBV27
TGTGCCAGCAGTCCGCCTCCCGGGGGTTCACCCCTCCACTTT
CASSPPPGGSPLHF
>TRBJ1-5|-|-|TRBV5-1
TGCGCCAGCAGCCCTGGGGTTGGGGCATATAGCAATCAGCCCCAGCATTTT
CASSPGVGAYSNQPQHF
>TRBJ2-7|few|TRBD2|TRBV18
TGTGCCAGCTCACCAGGGAGCGGGAGAACCTACGAGCAGTACTTC
CASSPGSGRTYEQYF
>TRBJ1-1|once|-|TRBV9
TGTGCCAGTTCCTACACAGGGAACACTGAAGCTTTCTTT
CASSYTGNTEAFF
>TRBJ2-1|-|-|TRBV3-1/TRBV3-2
TGTGCCAGCACCCGGAGGGGCGGGGCATACAATGAGCAGTTCTTC
CASTRRGGAYNEQFF
>TRBJ2-5|-|-|TRBV30
TGTGCCTGGAGCCAGACTAGTGGGACCCAGTACTTC
CAWSQTSGTQYF
>TRBJ1-1|-|TRBD1|TRBV19
TGTGCCAGTCGGGGTGGAACAGGGGCGCGAGCTGAAGCTTTCTTT
CASRGGTGARAEAFF
>TRBJ2-7|-|TRBD2|TRBV5-4
TGTGCCAGCAGCCCTAGCGGGCTAAGCTCCTACGAGCAGTACTTC
CASSPSGLSSYEQYF
>TRBJ1-4|-|-|TRBV28
TGTGCCAGCAGTCCGACAGCTAATCGCGAAAAACTGTTTTTT
CASSPTANREKLFF
>TRBJ2-1|-|TRBD1|TRBV7-3
TGTGCCAGCAGCCTGACCCGGGACAGCCCAGGGGATGAGCAGTTCTTC
CASSLTRDSPGDEQFF
>TRBJ2-5|-|-|TRBV14
TGTGCCAGCAGCCAAGAGAGGAGTCGGTACTTGAGGGAGACCCAGTACTTC
CASSQERSRYLRETQYF
>TRBJ2-3|-|-|TRBV11-2
TGTGCCAGCAGCTTACACACAGATACGCAGTATTTT
CASSLHTDTQYF
>TRBJ1-2|few|-|TRBV11-2
TGTGCCAGCAGCTTAGATCATGGAGGGCCAAACTATGGCTACACCTTC
CASSLDHGGPNYGYTF
>TRBJ1-2|few|TRBD1|TRBV18
TGTGCCAGCTCACCCGGGAGACAGGGGAACGGCTACACCTTC
CASSPGRQGNGYTF
>TRBJ1-1|-|-|TRBV6-1
TGTGCCAGCAGTGAAGAGGCCCGGGGCACTGAAGCTTTCTTT
CASSEEARGTEAFF
>TRBJ2-7|-|-|TRBV9
TGTGCCAGCAGCGTAGGGGTAGGGGACGAGCAGTACTTC
CASSVGVGDEQYF
>TRBJ1-4|-|-|TRBV14
TGTGCCAGCAGCTTCAGTTTATATGAAAAACTGTTTTTT
CASSFSLYEKLFF
>TRBJ1-2|few|-|TRBV27
TGTGCCAGCTCCGGGGATTTCCGCCATGGCTACACCTTC
CASSGDFRHGYTF
>TRBJ1-4|once|TRBD1|TRBV6-5
TGTGCCAGCCGAAAGGGACAGTCTAATGAAAAACTGTTTTTT
CASRKGQSNEKLFF
>TRBJ2-7|-|-|TRBV7-9
TGTGCCAGCAGCTCGACATATTACGAGCAGTACTTC
CASSSTYYEQYF
>TRBJ2-3|-|TRBD2|TRBV19
TGTGCCAGTAGTGTACTAGCGGGGAACACAGATACGCAGTATTTT
CASSVLAGNTDTQYF
>TRBJ1-5|-|-|TRBV28
TGTGCCAGCAGCCCTGGGGGGGCCCGCAATCAGCCCCAGCATTTT
CASSPGGARNQPQHF
>TRBJ2-3|-|TRBD1|TRBV6-4
TGTGCCAGCAGTTCACAGGGGTCCGCCACAGATACGCAGTATTTT
CASSSQGSATDTQYF
>TRBJ2-7|-|-|TRBV5-4
TGTGCCAGCAGCACGTCCGGGACATACTCCTACGAGCAGTACTTC
CASSTSGTYSYEQYF
>TRBJ1-1|-|-|TRBV7-8
TGTGCCAGCACCGGAGGGACGTGGCGCACTGAAGCTTTCTTT
CASTGGTWRTEAFF
>TRBJ1-5|-|-|TRBV6-2/TRBV6-3
TGTGCCAGCAGTTACCCGGGGAGTAGTCAGCCCCAGCATTTT
CASSYPGSSQPQHF
>TRBJ1-6|-|-|TRBV2
TGTGCCAGCAGTGCCGGACAGCCATTTAATAATTCACCCCTCCACTTT
CASSAGQPFNNSPLHF
>TRBJ2-2|many|TRBD2|TRBV2
TGTGCCAGCAGTGAAACTAGCGGGGCAACCGGGGAGCTGTTTTTT
CASSETSGATGELFF
>TRBJ1-1|-|TRBD1|TRBV7-8
TGTGCCAGCAGCTTAGCGGGACAGGGGTTCACTGAAGCTTTCTTT
CASSLAGQGFTEAFF
>TRBJ2-3|-|-|TRBV10-3
TGTGCCATCAGTGAGGGACACAAAACCGATACGCAGTATTTT
CAISEGHKTDTQYF
>TRBJ2-5|-|-|TRBV7-2
TGTGCCAGCAGCTTACCTAGCGTTGAGACCCAGTACTTC
CASSLPSVETQYF
>TRBJ2-7|-|TRBD1|TRBV5-4
TGTGCCAGCAGGACGACAGGGTCCTACGAGCAGTACTTC
CASRTTGSYEQYF
>TRBJ1-6|-|-|TRBV30
TGTGCCTGGGGGCTCCCCGGGGTTAGGAATTCACCCCTCCACTTT
CAWGLPGVRNSPLHF
>TRBJ1-5|once|-|TRBV10-3
TGTGCCATCAGTGGTGAAGTCTGGGGGGGCGCGAGCAATCAGCCCCAGCATTTT
CAISGEVWGGASNQPQHF
>TRBJ2-4|-|TRBD2|TRBV9
TGTGCCAGCAGCGAGGGTGCGGGAGGTAGCAAAAACATTCAGTACTTC
CASSEGAGGSKNIQYF
>TRBJ2-2|-|-|TRBV6-2/TRBV6-3
TGTGCCAGCAGTTACAACAGGGTAGACACCGGGGAGCTGTTTTTT
CASSYNRVDTGELFF
>TRBJ2-1|-|-|TRBV6-5
TGTGCCAGCAGTCTCAATGAGCAGTTCTTC
CASSLNEQFF
>TRBJ1-3|few|TRBD1|TRBV2
TGTGCCAGCACGCGCGGACAGGGAGGTGGTGCAGGGATTCGCCCGGACACCATATATTTT
CASTRGQGGGAGIRPDTIYF
>TRBJ2-7|-|-|TRBV28
TGTGCCAGCAGTAGGCGACTGACCCAGATCTACGAGCAGTACTTC
CASSRRLTQIYEQYF